This is a list of T cell receptor beta chains from one sample in a study of CD8 T cells in Susac syndrome. MiXCR, run by TCRdb on the immunoSEQ multiplex PCR reads, gives a single entry per CDR3 protein. Among 150,000 to 200,000 distinct CDR3 sequences listed, around 95% were seen once. Sequenced input: CD4+ T cells from PBMCs. Receptors were obtained from a human donor with Susac syndrome. Both conserved end residues are part of each CDR3. The D gene is left open where the match is weak. Clone size appears in some rows only: once, few, many, or a class for an expanded clone.

abundance: -; j_gene: TRBJ2-7; d_gene: TRBD1; v_gene: TRBV29-1; CDR3aa: CSVEGVTGGGEQYF; CDR3nt: TGCAGCGTTGAAGGAGTGACAGGGGGGGGCGAGCAGTACTTC
abundance: -; j_gene: TRBJ2-5; d_gene: -; v_gene: TRBV20-1; CDR3aa: CSARGPLLGETQYF; CDR3nt: TGCAGTGCTAGAGGACCCCTTCTTGGGGAGACCCAGTACTTC
abundance: once; j_gene: TRBJ2-6; d_gene: -; v_gene: TRBV6-5; CDR3aa: CASSYHGTSGANVLTF; CDR3nt: TGTGCCAGCAGTTATCACGGGACCTCTGGGGCCAACGTCCTGACTTTC
abundance: -; j_gene: TRBJ2-1; d_gene: TRBD2; v_gene: TRBV7-8; CDR3aa: CASSLERGGLNEQFF; CDR3nt: TGTGCCAGCAGCTTAGAACGGGGGGGCCTCAATGAGCAGTTCTTC
abundance: once; j_gene: TRBJ1-1; d_gene: -; v_gene: TRBV30; CDR3aa: CACEPNTEAFF; CDR3nt: TGTGCCTGTGAACCGAACACTGAAGCTTTCTTT
abundance: -; j_gene: TRBJ2-1; d_gene: -; v_gene: TRBV9; CDR3aa: CASSVEELTSSYNEQFF; CDR3nt: TGTGCCAGCAGCGTAGAGGAGCTAACTAGCTCCTACAATGAGCAGTTCTTC
abundance: -; j_gene: TRBJ2-3; d_gene: -; v_gene: TRBV3-1; CDR3aa: CASSQLASAGDTQYF; CDR3nt: TGTGCCAGCAGCCAACTGGCTAGCGCAGGAGATACGCAGTATTTT
abundance: -; j_gene: TRBJ2-5; d_gene: -; v_gene: TRBV20-1; CDR3aa: CSAPSEEAQYF; CDR3nt: TGCAGTGCCCCTAGCGAGGAGGCCCAGTACTTC
abundance: -; j_gene: TRBJ1-1; d_gene: -; v_gene: TRBV29-1; CDR3aa: CSVASAEAFF; CDR3nt: TGCAGCGTTGCGTCGGCTGAAGCTTTCTTT
abundance: -; j_gene: TRBJ2-1; d_gene: TRBD2; v_gene: TRBV6-5; CDR3aa: CASSYSGPSGGFSYNEQFF; CDR3nt: TGTGCCAGCAGTTACTCTGGGCCTAGCGGGGGGTTCTCCTACAATGAGCAGTTCTTC
abundance: -; j_gene: TRBJ2-7; d_gene: -; v_gene: TRBV30; CDR3aa: CAWDRTESSYEQYF; CDR3nt: TGTGCCTGGGACCGGACGGAGAGCTCCTACGAGCAGTACTTC
abundance: -; j_gene: TRBJ2-1; d_gene: TRBD1; v_gene: TRBV3-1; CDR3aa: CASSLPGTGVNNEQFF; CDR3nt: TGTGCCAGCAGCCTTCCCGGGACAGGAGTAAACAATGAGCAGTTCTTC
abundance: -; j_gene: TRBJ2-7; d_gene: -; v_gene: TRBV9; CDR3aa: CASSVATFGTSSEQYF; CDR3nt: TGTGCCAGCAGCGTAGCCACCTTCGGTACAAGCAGTGAGCAGTACTTC
abundance: -; j_gene: TRBJ1-6; d_gene: -; v_gene: TRBV5-1; CDR3aa: CASSLGDGANSPLHF; CDR3nt: TGCGCCAGCAGCTTGGGCGACGGGGCTAATTCACCCCTCCACTTT
abundance: -; j_gene: TRBJ2-3; d_gene: TRBD2; v_gene: TRBV29-1; CDR3aa: CSVFYPSGASTDTQYF; CDR3nt: TGCAGCGTTTTCTACCCTAGCGGGGCTAGCACAGATACGCAGTATTTT
abundance: -; j_gene: TRBJ1-2; d_gene: -; v_gene: TRBV4-3; CDR3aa: CASSQDWAVPGGYTF; CDR3nt: TGCGCCAGCAGCCAAGATTGGGCAGTCCCGGGAGGCTACACCTTC
abundance: -; j_gene: TRBJ2-7; d_gene: TRBD1; v_gene: TRBV29-1; CDR3aa: CSARPGGASGEQYF; CDR3nt: TGCAGCGCACGACCAGGGGGCGCCTCCGGCGAGCAGTACTTC
abundance: -; j_gene: TRBJ2-7; d_gene: -; v_gene: TRBV16; CDR3aa: CASSQEKAGSYEQYF; CDR3nt: TGTGCCAGCAGCCAAGAAAAGGCGGGCTCCTACGAGCAGTACTTC
abundance: -; j_gene: TRBJ1-1; d_gene: -; v_gene: TRBV4-2; CDR3aa: CASSQVDTEAFF; CDR3nt: TGTGCCAGCAGCCAAGTCGACACTGAAGCTTTCTTT
abundance: -; j_gene: TRBJ2-5; d_gene: TRBD1; v_gene: TRBV6-5; CDR3aa: CASSQGVGRETQYF; CDR3nt: TGTGCCAGCAGTCAGGGGGTGGGGCGGGAGACCCAGTACTTC
abundance: -; j_gene: TRBJ2-1; d_gene: -; v_gene: TRBV29-1; CDR3aa: CSVDRPGIGNEQFF; CDR3nt: TGCAGCGTTGACCGTCCAGGGATTGGGAATGAGCAGTTCTTC
abundance: -; j_gene: TRBJ1-2; d_gene: -; v_gene: TRBV28; CDR3aa: CAITKPGGGYTF; CDR3nt: TGTGCCATCACAAAGCCGGGGGGTGGCTACACCTTC
abundance: -; j_gene: TRBJ2-1; d_gene: -; v_gene: TRBV4-2; CDR3aa: CASLLSQGGSYNEQFF; CDR3nt: TGTGCCAGCCTCCTAAGCCAGGGGGGTTCCTACAATGAGCAGTTCTTC
abundance: once; j_gene: TRBJ1-2; d_gene: TRBD1; v_gene: TRBV12-3/TRBV12-4; CDR3aa: CASRGQGVVPFYGYTF; CDR3nt: TGTGCCAGCAGAGGACAGGGGGTCGTCCCATTCTATGGCTACACCTTC
abundance: -; j_gene: TRBJ2-5; d_gene: -; v_gene: TRBV23-1; CDR3aa: CASSPSPSKQETQYF; CDR3nt: TGCGCCAGCAGTCCCAGCCCAAGTAAACAAGAGACCCAGTACTTC
abundance: -; j_gene: TRBJ2-5; d_gene: TRBD2; v_gene: TRBV20-1; CDR3aa: CSASGGLAETQYF; CDR3nt: TGCAGTGCTAGTGGGGGACTAGCGGAGACCCAGTACTTC
abundance: -; j_gene: TRBJ2-2; d_gene: -; v_gene: TRBV11-1; CDR3aa: CASSLAAVANTGELFF; CDR3nt: TGTGCCAGCAGCTTAGCGGCAGTCGCGAACACCGGGGAGCTGTTTTTT
abundance: -; j_gene: TRBJ1-5; d_gene: TRBD1; v_gene: TRBV27; CDR3aa: CASRPLTGVSNQPQHF; CDR3nt: TGTGCCAGCAGGCCCTTGACAGGGGTAAGCAATCAGCCCCAGCATTTT
abundance: once; j_gene: TRBJ2-1; d_gene: -; v_gene: TRBV2; CDR3aa: CASSPEANSYNEQFF; CDR3nt: TGTGCCAGCAGTCCCGAGGCGAACTCGTACAATGAGCAGTTCTTC
abundance: -; j_gene: TRBJ1-2; d_gene: TRBD1; v_gene: TRBV7-9; CDR3aa: CASSQPRGQVYGYTF; CDR3nt: TGTGCCAGCAGCCAGCCACGGGGACAGGTCTATGGCTACACCTTC
abundance: -; j_gene: TRBJ1-2; d_gene: -; v_gene: TRBV2; CDR3aa: CASSAFRVGYTF; CDR3nt: TGTGCCAGCAGTGCGTTTAGGGTTGGCTACACCTTC
abundance: once; j_gene: TRBJ1-2; d_gene: -; v_gene: TRBV20-1; CDR3aa: CSARVASGGYTF; CDR3nt: TGCAGTGCTAGAGTTGCGTCGGGGGGCTACACCTTC
abundance: once; j_gene: TRBJ2-1; d_gene: -; v_gene: TRBV11-2; CDR3aa: CASSRHNLNEQFF; CDR3nt: TGTGCCAGCAGCCGACACAACCTCAATGAGCAGTTCTTC
abundance: once; j_gene: TRBJ1-2; d_gene: -; v_gene: TRBV12-3/TRBV12-4; CDR3aa: CASSPGPRSGYTF; CDR3nt: TGTGCCAGCAGTCCCGGGCCGAGGTCTGGCTACACCTTC
abundance: -; j_gene: TRBJ1-5; d_gene: TRBD1; v_gene: TRBV12-3/TRBV12-4; CDR3aa: CASSFGDRGLDQPQHF; CDR3nt: TGTGCCAGCAGTTTCGGGGACAGGGGCCTAGATCAGCCCCAGCATTTT
abundance: once; j_gene: TRBJ1-6; d_gene: -; v_gene: TRBV6-5; CDR3aa: CASSYSLGSDNSPLHF; CDR3nt: TGTGCCAGCAGTTACTCACTGGGTAGTGATAATTCACCCCTCCACTTT
abundance: -; j_gene: TRBJ1-6; d_gene: TRBD1; v_gene: TRBV3-1; CDR3aa: CASSPEPGQNSPLHF; CDR3nt: TGTGCCAGCAGCCCCGAGCCGGGACAGAATTCACCCCTCCACTTT
abundance: -; j_gene: TRBJ1-2; d_gene: TRBD1; v_gene: TRBV6-5; CDR3aa: CASSRDRGNYGYTF; CDR3nt: TGTGCCAGCAGCCGGGACAGGGGTAACTATGGCTACACCTTC
abundance: -; j_gene: TRBJ1-1; d_gene: -; v_gene: TRBV4-1; CDR3aa: CASSQDNMAPLNTEAFF; CDR3nt: TGCGCCAGCAGCCAAGATAATATGGCCCCATTGAACACTGAAGCTTTCTTT
abundance: -; j_gene: TRBJ2-1; d_gene: -; v_gene: TRBV5-6; CDR3aa: CASRIWSYNEQFF; CDR3nt: TGTGCCAGCAGAATATGGTCCTACAATGAGCAGTTCTTC
abundance: -; j_gene: TRBJ2-3; d_gene: -; v_gene: TRBV7-9; CDR3aa: CASSFGLPADTQYF; CDR3nt: TGTGCCAGCAGCTTCGGTCTTCCTGCAGATACGCAGTATTTT
abundance: -; j_gene: TRBJ2-2; d_gene: -; v_gene: TRBV9; CDR3aa: CASSVGILGAGELFF; CDR3nt: TGTGCCAGCAGCGTAGGAATTTTAGGGGCCGGGGAGCTGTTTTTT
abundance: -; j_gene: TRBJ2-1; d_gene: TRBD2; v_gene: TRBV11-2; CDR3aa: CASSLRLLASGRSSYNEQFF; CDR3nt: TGTGCCAGCAGCTTAAGGTTACTAGCTAGCGGGAGAAGCTCCTACAATGAGCAGTTCTTC
abundance: -; j_gene: TRBJ2-7; d_gene: TRBD1; v_gene: TRBV28; CDR3aa: CASRVGQRSSYEQYF; CDR3nt: TGTGCCAGCAGAGTGGGACAGAGGAGCTCCTACGAGCAGTACTTC
abundance: once; j_gene: TRBJ2-5; d_gene: TRBD2; v_gene: TRBV27; CDR3aa: CASSLSSGLVGETQYF; CDR3nt: TGTGCCAGCAGTTTATCGAGCGGACTAGTGGGGGAGACCCAGTACTTC
abundance: -; j_gene: TRBJ1-5; d_gene: TRBD1; v_gene: TRBV3-1; CDR3aa: CASSQGTENQPQHF; CDR3nt: TGTGCCAGCAGCCAGGGGACAGAGAATCAGCCCCAGCATTTT
abundance: -; j_gene: TRBJ2-2; d_gene: -; v_gene: TRBV28; CDR3aa: CASSFRIQNTGELFF; CDR3nt: TGTGCCAGCAGTTTTCGAATCCAGAACACCGGGGAGCTGTTTTTT
abundance: -; j_gene: TRBJ1-2; d_gene: -; v_gene: TRBV6-5; CDR3aa: CASSGVGLPYGYTF; CDR3nt: TGTGCCAGCAGTGGGGTAGGGTTACCCTATGGCTACACCTTC
abundance: -; j_gene: TRBJ1-3; d_gene: -; v_gene: TRBV5-6; CDR3aa: CASNGKSSGNTIYF; CDR3nt: TGTGCCAGCAACGGAAAGAGCTCTGGAAACACCATATATTTT
abundance: -; j_gene: TRBJ1-2; d_gene: TRBD1; v_gene: TRBV27; CDR3aa: CASSLSWRGQGRGYTF; CDR3nt: TGTGCCAGCAGTTTATCATGGCGGGGACAGGGGCGCGGCTACACCTTC
abundance: -; j_gene: TRBJ2-7; d_gene: -; v_gene: TRBV4-3; CDR3aa: CASSQEREETVWEQYF; CDR3nt: TGCGCCAGCAGCCAAGAAAGGGAGGAAACTGTCTGGGAGCAGTACTTC
abundance: -; j_gene: TRBJ2-1; d_gene: -; v_gene: TRBV12-3/TRBV12-4; CDR3aa: CASSLDGKQFF; CDR3nt: TGTGCCAGCAGTTTAGATGGAAAGCAGTTCTTC
abundance: -; j_gene: TRBJ2-3; d_gene: -; v_gene: TRBV20-1; CDR3aa: CSARDFGGGDTQYF; CDR3nt: TGCAGTGCTAGAGATTTCGGGGGCGGCGATACGCAGTATTTT
abundance: -; j_gene: TRBJ2-5; d_gene: -; v_gene: TRBV5-1; CDR3aa: CASSLGHTPGLETQYF; CDR3nt: TGCGCCAGCAGCCTTGGGCACACACCGGGGTTGGAGACCCAGTACTTC
abundance: -; j_gene: TRBJ1-2; d_gene: -; v_gene: TRBV12-3/TRBV12-4; CDR3aa: CASSPGDPYGYTF; CDR3nt: TGTGCCAGCAGTCCAGGGGACCCCTATGGCTACACCTTC
abundance: -; j_gene: TRBJ2-3; d_gene: -; v_gene: TRBV5-1; CDR3aa: CASNPTAEITDTQYF; CDR3nt: TGCGCCAGCAACCCTACCGCGGAGATCACAGATACGCAGTATTTT
abundance: -; j_gene: TRBJ2-4; d_gene: TRBD2; v_gene: TRBV30; CDR3aa: CAWRIKGLAGVHTLAKNIQYF; CDR3nt: TGTGCCTGGAGGATAAAGGGACTAGCGGGGGTCCACACGTTAGCCAAAAACATTCAGTACTTC
abundance: -; j_gene: TRBJ2-3; d_gene: TRBD2; v_gene: TRBV30; CDR3aa: CAWTYGTSGRTDTQYF; CDR3nt: TGTGCCTGGACCTACGGGACTAGCGGGCGCACAGATACGCAGTATTTT
abundance: -; j_gene: TRBJ1-2; d_gene: -; v_gene: TRBV20-1; CDR3aa: CSATETGPNYGYTF; CDR3nt: TGCAGTGCCACCGAGACGGGGCCTAACTATGGCTACACCTTC